This T cell receptor (beta chain) was documented in a study of CD8 T cells in Susac syndrome. J lost 0 bases, V lost 4 bases, and 8 bases had no gene match. The CDR3 is 17 residues long. Germline V gene sequence: CDR1 MGHRA, CDR2 YSYEKL. Negative isolation was applied to CD8+ and CD4+ T cells, and FACS enrichment was applied to TEMRA cells. An amount of RNA that ranged from roughly 0.5 to 1 ug was reverse transcribed with random hexamers. TCRdb called the immunoSEQ multiplex PCR reads again in MiXCR, with one record for every CDR3 protein. Here the sample spans 65,000 to 80,000 distinct CDR3 sequences, roughly nine tenths being singletons.

The TCR sequence derives from a human donor with multiple sclerosis. The sequenced sample consisted of CD8+ T cells from PBMCs. This chain joins TRBV4-1 and TRBJ1-5; 8 bases match TRBD1. For the CDR3, the DNA is TGCGCCAGCAGCCCCGACAGGGGAGGATATAGCAATCAGCCCCAGCATTTT. This codes for CASSPDRGGYSNQPQHF.